Listed below are T cell receptor beta chains from one sample, sequenced in a study of cytomegalovirus exposure and HLA in healthy donors. Measured with immunoSEQ multiplex PCR; TCRdb has only the in-frame clones, and not every one. The sample lists under 150,000 clones, around nine tenths occurring once. Source material: PBMCs. Every receptor here comes from a man aged 18 to 29 in good health and CMV-seropositive. CDR3s include the opening cysteine and the closing phenylalanine or tryptophan. A D gene is named only where the DNA matches it firmly. The size field is filled for only some rows; it gives once, few, many or a size class.

>-|TRBV19|TRBJ1-2|TRBD1
CASSIDQDRGNGYTF
TGTGCCAGTAGTATAGACCAAGACAGGGGAAATGGCTACACCTTC
>-|TRBV11-2|TRBJ1-2|-
CASSSVPLANYGYTF
TGTGCCAGCAGCTCTGTCCCCTTAGCTAACTATGGCTACACCTTC
>-|TRBV18|TRBJ1-2|TRBD1
CASSPSRGPGGYTF
TGTGCCAGCTCACCCTCTAGGGGGCCGGGGGGCTACACCTTC
>-|TRBV2|TRBJ2-1|TRBD2
CASSLTAGGYNEQFF
TGTGCCAGCAGCCTCACGGCGGGGGGCTACAATGAGCAGTTCTTC
>-|TRBV9|TRBJ2-7|-
CASSVDGWPEAEQYF
TGTGCCAGCAGCGTAGATGGGTGGCCCGAGGCCGAGCAGTACTTC
>-|TRBV10-3|TRBJ2-7|-
CAISDPELRDNYEQYF
TGTGCCATCAGTGACCCCGAGTTGCGAGATAACTACGAGCAGTACTTC
>-|TRBV27|TRBJ2-2|TRBD2
CASSLGDYAFTGELFF
TGTGCCAGCAGTTTGGGGGACTATGCTTTCACCGGGGAGCTGTTTTTT
>-|TRBV6-5|TRBJ2-2|TRBD1
CASRGQGRDTGELFF
TGTGCCAGCAGGGGACAGGGGAGGGATACCGGGGAGCTGTTTTTT
>-|TRBV29-1|TRBJ2-1|-
CSVGGVEQFF
TGCAGCGTTGGGGGGGTTGAGCAGTTCTTC
>-|TRBV15|TRBJ2-7|-
CATSSGTGHLYEQYF
TGTGCCACCAGCAGCGGAACGGGACACCTCTACGAGCAGTACTTC
>-|TRBV19|TRBJ2-1|TRBD2
CASSARGGNEQFF
TGTGCCAGTAGTGCACGGGGGGGCAATGAGCAGTTCTTC
>-|TRBV19|TRBJ1-6|TRBD1
CASSILGAGTGGSPLHF
TGTGCCAGTAGTATCCTCGGGGCCGGGACAGGGGGATCACCCCTCCACTTT
>-|TRBV19|TRBJ1-4|-
CASSMGLRNEKLFF
TGTGCCAGTAGTATGGGACTGAGGAATGAAAAACTGTTTTTT
>-|TRBV19|TRBJ1-2|-
CASSTSGNYGYTF
TGTGCCAGTAGTACATCGGGAAACTATGGCTACACCTTC
>-|TRBV18|TRBJ2-2|TRBD1
CASFRTGTGGTGELFF
TGTGCCAGCTTCCGTACCGGGACAGGGGGCACCGGGGAGCTGTTTTTT
>-|TRBV5-1|TRBJ2-2|TRBD1
CATMSLAGGNTGELFF
TGCGCCACCATGTCGTTGGCAGGGGGTAACACCGGGGAGCTGTTTTTT
>-|TRBV6-5|TRBJ2-7|TRBD1
CASNPRDRPYEQYF
TGTGCCAGCAATCCCCGGGACAGGCCCTACGAGCAGTACTTC
>-|TRBV27|TRBJ2-3|-
CASSPAGSRIADTQYF
TGTGCCAGCAGTCCAGCCGGGAGCAGGATCGCAGATACGCAGTATTTT
>few|TRBV7-2|TRBJ2-7|TRBD2
CASSLSGGASYEQYF
TGTGCCAGCAGCTTGAGCGGGGGAGCATCCTACGAGCAGTACTTC
>-|TRBV27|TRBJ2-1|TRBD2
CASSLRLAGANEQFF
TGTGCCAGCAGTTTACGGCTAGCGGGAGCCAATGAGCAGTTCTTC
>-|TRBV5-1|TRBJ1-1|-
CASSLNRVGEAFF
TGCGCCAGCAGCCTAAACAGGGTTGGTGAAGCTTTCTTT
>many|TRBV6-6|TRBJ1-2|-
CASSYSQGSYTF
TGTGCCAGCAGTTACTCGCAGGGTTCTTACACCTTC
>-|TRBV19|TRBJ2-3|-
CASSIRSQDYTDTQYF
TGTGCCAGTAGTATACGCTCTCAGGATTACACAGATACGCAGTATTTT
>-|TRBV9|TRBJ2-7|-
CASSVDSGFYEQYF
TGTGCCAGCAGCGTAGATTCGGGATTTTACGAGCAGTACTTC
>-|TRBV29-1|TRBJ1-2|-
CSTEGGGSGYTF
TGCAGCACTGAGGGCGGGGGCTCTGGCTACACCTTC
>-|TRBV19|TRBJ1-1|TRBD1
CASSTTTGESTEAFF
TGTGCCAGTAGTACCACGACAGGGGAGAGCACTGAAGCTTTCTTT
>few|TRBV18|TRBJ2-1|-
CASSPDGGDEQFF
TGTGCCAGCTCACCAGATGGCGGGGATGAGCAGTTCTTC
>-|TRBV29-1|TRBJ1-1|TRBD1
CSVDRQGGYTEAFF
TGCAGCGTTGATCGACAGGGGGGCTACACTGAAGCTTTCTTT
>-|TRBV28|TRBJ2-1|-
CAIQRALLDAQFF
TGTGCCATCCAGCGGGCCCTTTTAGATGCGCAGTTCTTC